This T cell receptor (beta chain) stems from a study of T-cell memory formation after mild COVID-19. This clonotype was recorded many times. Its antigen is currently unknown. The study's findings and limits: While clones contracting from day 15 to 85 were balanced between CD4 and CD8, later expanders leaned CD4+. Contracting CD4+ clones sat mainly in CM and EM; CD8+ in EMRA.

TCRdb re-derived calls from the 5' RACE reads in MiXCR, one entry per CDR3 protein. Of roughly 600,000 distinct CDR3 sequences listed, around 17% are singletons. Trimming removed 5 bases from V and 0 bases from J, with 20 bases in between. From germline, CDR1 is SQVTM and CDR2 ANQGSEA. CDR3 size: 16 residues. The specimen sequenced was PBMCs or a T cell subset sorted from them (not recorded which). The origin of this receptor is an adult woman who had mild COVID-19 (a few samples of this study predate the infection). Cell type and time point are not known. The gene calls are TRBV29-1 and TRBJ2-7; D remains unclear. In DNA form, the CDR3 reads TGCAGCGTTCTCCTGCGGCCTAGAGAGCTCTCCTACGAGCAGTACTTC. Translation gives CSVLLRPRELSYEQYF.